These 29 T cell receptor beta chains were all obtained from the same sample, sequenced in a study of shared clonotypes between healthy human individuals. Only in-frame clones appear in the TCRdb table, and some are missing; sequencing was by immunoSEQ multiplex PCR. This repertoire shows some 2 million clones, roughly 95% found once; its top ten account for around 0.13%. Sequenced sample: naive CD4+ T cells sorted from blood. Subset: CD45RA+ positively selected. The source of these receptors is a man between 18 and 29 years old in good health.

This clone was observed a single time. The chain uses TRBV5-1 and TRBJ2-2, with 8 bases fitting TRBD1. CDR3 size: 16 residues. From germline, CDR1 is SGHRS and CDR2 YFSETQ. The V and J ends lost 2 bases and 4 bases, in that order; junction bases with no gene match: 7. The CDR3 nucleotides are TGCGCCAGCAGCTTACCGAGGACAGGGTCCACCGGGGAGCTGTTTTTT. It specifies CASSLPRTGSTGELFF.

V and J are TRBV6-1 and TRBJ2-7; the D is unclear. V dropped 7 bases and J dropped 2 bases, with 12 bases sitting between them. CDR1 is MNHNS, CDR2 SASEGT, per germline. The CDR3 consists of 13 residues. In nucleotides, the CDR3 is TGTGCCAGCAAAAGACCCATAACCTACGAGCAGTACTTC. As protein: CASKRPITYEQYF.

The V gene is TRBV5-6, the J gene TRBJ2-1; D possibly corresponds to TRBD1 (5 bases). V was trimmed by 2 bases and J by 4 bases, leaving 10 bases between them. Germline CDR1 and CDR2: SGHDT and YYEEEE. The CDR3 is 14 residues long. The CDR3 region has the DNA TGTGCCAGCAGCTTAGGGGTTAGGTACAATGAGCAGTTCTTC. It specifies CASSLGVRYNEQFF.

This chain links TRBV5-1 with TRBJ2-5; a weak D match, TRBD1 (5 bases). Germline V gene sequence: CDR1 SGHRS, CDR2 YFSETQ. The length of the CDR3 is 16 residues. The V and J ends lost 4 bases and 4 bases respectively, with 20 bases between them. As DNA, the CDR3 is TGCGCCAGCAGCGCCATTGGACAAGGGATTGGAGAGACCCAGTACTTC. It translates to CASSAIGQGIGETQYF.

About this clone: Other DNA sequences of this sample code for an identical CDR3. This chain uses TRBV27 with TRBJ1-1; D remains ambiguous. CDR3 length equals 13 residues. The V gene's germline CDR1 is MNHEY and CDR2 SMNVEV (reference sequence). The ends were cut back, 2 bases at V and 1 base at J, with 5 bases in the middle. Here the CDR3 reads CASSLSRNTEAFF. CDR3 in DNA: TGTGCCAGCAGTTTAAGTCGGAACACTGAAGCTTTCTTT.

The gene calls are TRBV5-1 and TRBJ1-3; D unresolved. CDR1 is SGHRS and CDR2 is YFSETQ in the germline V gene. The CDR3 sequence is 15 residues long. Trimming cost V 6 bases and J 0 bases, with 13 bases left between them. The CDR3 nucleotides are TGCGCCAGCATGGCTTCCGGGCTCTCTGGAAACACCATATATTTT. Translation: CASMASGLSGNTIYF.

For this clone: Other DNA sequences within the sample encode an identical CDR3. This chain uses TRBV6-1 with TRBJ1-2; D is perhaps TRBD1 (5 bases). Trimming took off 8 bases at V and 0 bases at J, with 10 bases between the two ends. The CDR3 spans 13 residues. Germline V lookup: CDR1 MNHNS, CDR2 SASEGT. CDR3 protein: CASSGGPNYGYTF. In nucleotides, the CDR3 is TGTGCCAGCTCCGGGGGTCCTAACTATGGCTACACCTTC.

This chain connects TRBV5-1 to TRBJ1-3; D is ambiguous. Germline values: CDR1 SGHRS, CDR2 YFSETQ. Trimming cost V 2 bases and J 2 bases, with 17 bases left between them. This CDR3 has 17 residues. The CDR3 nucleotides are TGCGCCAGCAGCTTACACCGTACAGCTCCTCCTGGAAACACCATATATTTT. As protein: CASSLHRTAPPGNTIYF.

This clone appeared a single time. The chain uses TRBV2 and TRBJ1-4, with 7 bases that match TRBD1. Germline-derived CDR1 and CDR2 are SNHLY and FYNNEI. With V trimmed by 8 bases and J by 1 base, 10 bases remained unmatched. CDR3 length: 16 amino acids. CDR3 coding DNA: TGTGCCAGCGTAAACAGGGGAGGTGTAACTAATGAAAAACTGTTTTTT. This sequence encodes CASVNRGGVTNEKLFF.

The gene calls are TRBV11-2 and TRBJ2-5; 11 nucleotides line up with TRBD2. The CDR3 consists of 18 residues. CDR1 is SGHAT, CDR2 FQNNGV, per germline. V trimming: 1 base; J trimming: 0 bases; junction bases outside the gene matches: 7. CDR3 sequence reads: CASSLVLAGAWYQETQYF. The DNA for the CDR3 is TGTGCCAGCAGCTTAGTACTAGCGGGGGCCTGGTACCAAGAGACCCAGTACTTC.

This clone came up once. V usage is TRBV6-5 and J usage is TRBJ1-5; no reliable D call. This CDR3 region has 15 residues. Trimming removed 0 bases at V and 6 bases at J, with 12 bases between. CDR1 and CDR2 (germline): MNHEY, SVGAGI. This chain's CDR3 is CASSYSGGKGQPQHF. In DNA form, the CDR3 reads TGTGCCAGCAGTTACTCGGGAGGGAAGGGTCAGCCCCAGCATTTT.

This rearrangement joins TRBV19 to TRBJ1-2; unclear D gene. V lost 2 bases and J lost 2, with 15 bases in between. The CDR3 runs 16 residues. Germline-derived CDR1 and CDR2 are LNHDA and SQIVND (reference sequence). CDR3 nucleotides: TGTGCCAGTAGTATATTTGGAGGCAGCCTGAACTATGGCTACACCTTC. Its translation: CASSIFGGSLNYGYTF.

This chain connects TRBV10-3 to TRBJ1-4, with 7 positions matching TRBD1. Looked up from germline, CDR1 is ENHRY and CDR2 is SYGVKD. With 9 bases clipped from V and 6 bases from J, the junction kept 7 bases outside the gene matches. This CDR3 is 13 amino acids long. The CDR3, as DNA: TGTGCCATTGCAGGGGGTAGAGATGAAAAACTGTTTTTT. Translating gives CAIAGGRDEKLFF.

V usage is TRBV30 and J usage is TRBJ2-1; a possible D gene is TRBD2 (5 bases). The CDR3 consists of 16 residues. Deletions cut 5 bases from V and 0 bases from J, with 17 bases between. CDR1 is GTSNPN, CDR2 SVGIG, per germline (reference sequence). CDR3 amino acids: CAWAAGVTSSYNEQFF. Written as DNA, the CDR3 is TGTGCCTGGGCGGCAGGAGTTACTAGCTCCTACAATGAGCAGTTCTTC.

This chain uses TRBV7-9 with TRBJ2-7; perhaps TRBD1 as D (6 bases). The CDR3 length is 15 residues. Deletions cut 1 base from V and 0 bases from J, with 10 bases between. Germline V gene lookup returns CDR1 SEHNR and CDR2 FQNEAQ (reference sequence). The CDR3 here is CASSLVGGYSYEQYF. In nucleotides, the CDR3 is TGTGCCAGCAGCTTAGTTGGGGGCTACTCCTACGAGCAGTACTTC.

This rearrangement joins TRBV18 to TRBJ1-6; D ambiguous. Germline V gene sequence: CDR1 KGHSH, CDR2 LQKENI. CDR3 size: 16 residues. Trimming cost V 2 bases and J 7 bases, with 15 bases left between them. CDR3 sequence: CASSPGLVGLNSPLHF. The CDR3, as DNA: TGTGCCAGCTCACCAGGATTGGTAGGGCTCAATTCACCCCTCCACTTT.

The chain couples TRBV28 to TRBJ2-2, with 8 nucleotides matching TRBD1. V lost 5 bases, J lost 7 bases, and 9 bases stayed unmatched. From germline, CDR1 is MDHEN and CDR2 SYDVKM. The CDR3 consists of 15 residues. This chain's CDR3 is CASSPTTGVYGELFF. The CDR3 DNA reads TGTGCCAGCAGTCCGACGACAGGGGTTTACGGGGAGCTGTTTTTT.

CDR3 coding DNA: TGTGCCAGTAGTAGGGACAGGGTCCGCGGAAACACCATATATTTT. It specifies CASSRDRVRGNTIYF. The rearrangement joins TRBV19 to TRBJ1-3; 9 nucleotides align to TRBD1. J was trimmed by 4 bases and V by 4 bases; bases with no gene match: 5. CDR1 LNHDA and CDR2 SQIVND come from the germline V gene (reference sequence). The CDR3 spans 15 residues.

The chain recombines TRBV6-1 with TRBJ1-2; possible D gene TRBD1, 5 bases. Trimming removed 2 bases from V and 6 bases from J, with 10 bases in between. This CDR3 has 13 residues. Germline CDR1 reads MNHNS; CDR2 reads SASEGT. This chain's CDR3 is CASSERKGDGYTF. CDR3 bases: TGTGCCAGCAGTGAACGTAAAGGGGATGGCTACACCTTC.

The CDR3 sequence: CASSLGTVQGEKLFF. CDR3 in DNA: TGTGCCAGCAGCTTAGGGACAGTTCAGGGGGAAAAACTGTTTTTT. This chain uses TRBV7-9 with TRBJ1-4, with D possibly being TRBD1 (6 bases). From germline, CDR1 is SEHNR and CDR2 FQNEAQ (reference sequence). With 1 base removed from V and 8 bases from J, the gap between germline ends came to 14 bases. The CDR3 sequence is 15 residues long.

The CDR3 DNA sequence: TGTGCCACCAGCAGAACCGGAGGGGGTAGCAATCAGCCCCAGCATTTT. Translating gives CATSRTGGGSNQPQHF. This sequence joins TRBV15 and TRBJ1-5; a possible D gene is TRBD1 (6 bases). The CDR3 is 16 amino acids. Germline V lookup: CDR1 LNHNV, CDR2 YYDKDF (reference sequence). V lost 2 bases to trimming and J lost 0 bases, with 11 bases between them.

The chain has TRBV5-4 and TRBJ2-2; no firm D call. CDR3 size: 16 residues. Germline V gives CDR1 SGHNT, CDR2 YYREEE (reference sequence). Trimming took off 0 bases at V and 3 bases at J, with 12 bases between the two ends. The DNA of the CDR3 is TGTGCCAGCAGCTTGGTGCGGCCTATGGACACCGGGGAGCTGTTTTTT. It translates to CASSLVRPMDTGELFF.

This clone has just one count. The chain has TRBV27 and TRBJ2-2; a weak D match, TRBD1 (6 bases). The CDR3 runs to 15 residues. Trimming stripped 7 bases from V and 0 bases from J, with 12 bases between. CDR1 is MNHEY and CDR2 is SMNVEV in the germline V gene (reference sequence). The DNA of the CDR3 is TGTGCCAGCAAGTTCAGGGGCGCGAACACCGGGGAGCTGTTTTTT. It codes for CASKFRGANTGELFF.

V gene TRBV27 combines with J gene TRBJ1-2; 7 positions agree with TRBD1. The germline CDR1 and CDR2 sequences are MNHEY and SMNVEV (reference sequence). The CDR3 is 13 amino acids. The junction had 6 bases not matched to a gene; V was cut back by 6 bases and J by 5 bases. The DNA for the CDR3 is TGTGCCAGCAGGCAGACAGGGAATTATGGCTACACCTTC. Protein product: CASRQTGNYGYTF.

V is TRBV2 and J is TRBJ2-5; D uncertain. The CDR3 spans 12 residues. The germline V gene has CDR1 SNHLY and CDR2 FYNNEI. V shed 6 bases and J shed 9 bases, with 14 bases lying between them. The CDR3 loop is CASRDPLRAQYF. The CDR3 nucleotides read TGTGCCAGCAGAGACCCCCTTAGGGCCCAGTACTTC. Together with reference TRBV2 and TRBJ2-5, the CDR3 gives the full variable domain: EPEVTQTPSHQVTQMGQEVILRCVPISNHLYFYWYRQILGQKVEFLVSFYNNEISEKSEIFDDQFSVERPDGSNFTLKIRSTKLEDSAMYFCASRDPLRAQYFGPGTRLLVL.

The genes are TRBV6-5 and TRBJ2-6; D ambiguous. This CDR3 is 13 amino acids long. V dropped 0 bases and J dropped 12 bases, with 9 bases sitting between them. Germline-derived CDR1 and CDR2 are MNHEY and SVGAGI. DNA of the CDR3: TGTGCCAGCAGTTACTCGACCCCGAGCGTCCTGACTTTC. Encoded protein: CASSYSTPSVLTF.

The chain employs TRBV6-5 and TRBJ1-1, with D tentatively TRBD1 (5 bases). V was shortened by 7 bases and J by 0 bases, with 15 bases between the two germline ends. The CDR3 has 15 amino acids. Germline V lookup: CDR1 MNHEY, CDR2 SVGAGI. The CDR3: CASTKPGTLNTEAFF. Written as DNA, the CDR3 is TGTGCCAGCACCAAACCCGGGACCCTGAACACTGAAGCTTTCTTT.

The chain couples TRBV9 to TRBJ1-1; no reliable D call. The CDR3 length is 17 residues. Germline V gene lookup returns CDR1 SGDLS and CDR2 YYNGEE. The ends were cut back, 0 bases at V and 0 bases at J, with 15 bases in the middle. The CDR3 DNA reads TGTGCCAGCAGCGTAGGCTTCCAATTTCAGCTGAACACTGAAGCTTTCTTT. Protein: CASSVGFQFQLNTEAFF.

The chain links TRBV28 to TRBJ1-2, with TRBD1 identical over 9 bases. Losses at the gene ends were 7 bases for V and 4 bases for J; bases not matched to a gene: 7. Germline V CDR1 and CDR2: MDHEN, SYDVKM. This CDR3 has 14 residues. CDR3 loop: CASNPGQGPYGYTF. Here the CDR3 DNA reads TGTGCCAGCAACCCGGGACAGGGACCCTATGGCTACACCTTC.